Included here is one T cell receptor beta chain sequence, with context. The antigen is not known. The CDR3 ends on some other residue instead of the conserved phenylalanine or tryptophan, so this is likely a read error. This sample was taken from a study of regulatory T cells in long-lasting Graves disease. The wider study: Less than 3 months of antithyroid drugs had been taken by newly diagnosed Graves' patients.

The time point: newly diagnosed GD, antithyroid drugs for less than 3 months. PBMCs were the source of the RNA used for TCR sequencing. Study-wide results and limits: A greater number of public clonotypes (2,741) was shared by persistent patients than by new patients (about 890).

Relying on iRepertoire HTBI primers and Arm-PCR of CDR3 regions, the team built TCR beta libraries. Each CDR3 protein gets one entry after TCRdb re-called the multiplex PCR reads with MiXCR. This table holds around 420,000 distinct CDR3 sequences, about 15% found once. The ends were cut back, 5 bases at V and 2 bases at J, with 12 bases in the middle. Germline CDR1 LNHDA, CDR2 SQIVND (reference sequence). The CDR3 spans 14 residues. Separately, the same data were catalogued under a study of T cells in Graves' hyperthyroidism and ophthalmopathy.

The rearrangement joins TRBV19 to TRBJ2-5; no clear D. Sample: peripheral blood mononuclear cells (PBMCs), taken at new diagnosis, from a patient treated with antithyroid drugs. The origin of this receptor is a woman aged 40 to 50 with Graves disease. The CDR3 is CASSVTGWQETQYY. In nucleotides, the CDR3 is TGTGCCAGTAGTGTCACGGGTTGGCAAGAGACCCAGTACTAC.